This paragraph reports one T cell receptor (beta chain). Its antigen is currently unknown. Trimming stripped 9 bases from V and 7 bases from J, with 21 bases between. CDR1 and CDR2 from the germline V gene are LNHDA and SQIVND (reference sequence). The CDR3 is 15 amino acids. The data were obtained in a study of cytomegalovirus exposure and HLA in healthy donors. Study information: Among the roughly 400 genotyped donors, 70% to 85% were placed in the Caucasian-associated ancestry cluster.

It was with 60 Vbeta and 13 Jbeta primers that the PCR ran. Sequencing was performed with immunoSEQ multiplex PCR; in TCRdb, only in-frame clones are kept and a portion is missing. Of approximately 60,000 clones in the sample, approximately 80% were seen once. Study-wide points: The study listed under 200 cytomegalovirus-associated TCR beta chains. Both high specificity and high sensitivity reportedly marked the classifier's diagnosis of cytomegalovirus status.

The chain has TRBV19 and TRBJ2-2; D not certain. The receptor's source is a young man in good health and CMV-seronegative. The sequenced sample was PBMCs. CDR3 nucleotide sequence: TGTGCCAGCCTCCCCGGGTCCCCGGCGCGCGGGGAGCTGTTTTTT. It codes for CASLPGSPARGELFF.